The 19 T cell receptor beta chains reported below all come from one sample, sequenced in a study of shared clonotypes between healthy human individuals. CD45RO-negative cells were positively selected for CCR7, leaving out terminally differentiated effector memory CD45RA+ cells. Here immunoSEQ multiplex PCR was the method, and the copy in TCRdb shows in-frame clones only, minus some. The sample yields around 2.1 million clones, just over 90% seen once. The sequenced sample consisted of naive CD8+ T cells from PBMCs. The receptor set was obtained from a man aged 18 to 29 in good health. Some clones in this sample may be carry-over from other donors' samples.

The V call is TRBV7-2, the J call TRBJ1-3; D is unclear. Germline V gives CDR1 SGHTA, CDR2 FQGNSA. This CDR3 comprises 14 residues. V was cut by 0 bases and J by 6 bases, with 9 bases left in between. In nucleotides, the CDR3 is TGTGCCAGCAGCTTAGCAGTTGGGGAAAACACCATATATTTT. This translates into CASSLAVGENTIYF.

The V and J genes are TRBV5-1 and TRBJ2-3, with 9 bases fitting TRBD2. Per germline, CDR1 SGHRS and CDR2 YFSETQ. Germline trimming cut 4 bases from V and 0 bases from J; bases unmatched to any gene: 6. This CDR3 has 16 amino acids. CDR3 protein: CASSSGLASSTDTQYF. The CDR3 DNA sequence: TGCGCCAGCAGCAGCGGACTAGCGTCTAGCACAGATACGCAGTATTTT.

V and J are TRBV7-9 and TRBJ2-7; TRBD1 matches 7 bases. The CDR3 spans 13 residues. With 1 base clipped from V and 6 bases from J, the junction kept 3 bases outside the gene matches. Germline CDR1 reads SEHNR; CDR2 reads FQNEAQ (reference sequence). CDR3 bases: TGTGCCAGCAGCTTAGGACAGGGAACCGAGCAGTACTTC. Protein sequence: CASSLGQGTEQYF.

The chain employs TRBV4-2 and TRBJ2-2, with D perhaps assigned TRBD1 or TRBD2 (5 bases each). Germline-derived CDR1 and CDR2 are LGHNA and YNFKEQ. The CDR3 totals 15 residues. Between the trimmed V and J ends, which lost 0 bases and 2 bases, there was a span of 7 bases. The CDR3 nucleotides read TGTGCCAGCAGCCAAGAACGGGACAACACCGGGGAGCTGTTTTTT. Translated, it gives CASSQERDNTGELFF.

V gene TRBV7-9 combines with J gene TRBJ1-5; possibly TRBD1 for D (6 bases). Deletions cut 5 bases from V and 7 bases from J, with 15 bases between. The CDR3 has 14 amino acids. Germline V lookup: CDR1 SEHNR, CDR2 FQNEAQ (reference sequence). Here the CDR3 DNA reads TGTGCCAGCAGCGATAACAGGGTCAGGCAGCCCCAGCATTTT. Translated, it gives CASSDNRVRQPQHF.

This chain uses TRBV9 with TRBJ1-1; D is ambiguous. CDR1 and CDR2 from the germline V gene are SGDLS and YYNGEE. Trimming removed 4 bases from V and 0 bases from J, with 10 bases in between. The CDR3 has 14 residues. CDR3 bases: TGTGCCAGCAGCACGGACGACGTGAACACTGAAGCTTTCTTT. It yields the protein CASSTDDVNTEAFF. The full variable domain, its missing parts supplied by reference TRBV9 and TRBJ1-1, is DSGVTQTPKHLITATGQRVTLRCSPRSGDLSVYWYQQSLDQGLQFLIQYYNGEERAKGNILERFSAQQFPDLHSELNLSSLELGDSALYFCASSTDDVNTEAFFGQGTRLTVV.

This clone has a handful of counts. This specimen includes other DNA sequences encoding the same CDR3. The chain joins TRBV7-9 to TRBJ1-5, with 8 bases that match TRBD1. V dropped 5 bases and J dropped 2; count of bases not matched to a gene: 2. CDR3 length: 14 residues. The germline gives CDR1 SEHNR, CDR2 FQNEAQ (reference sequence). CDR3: CASSPTGGNQPQHF. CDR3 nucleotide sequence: TGTGCCAGCAGCCCGACAGGGGGCAATCAGCCCCAGCATTTT.

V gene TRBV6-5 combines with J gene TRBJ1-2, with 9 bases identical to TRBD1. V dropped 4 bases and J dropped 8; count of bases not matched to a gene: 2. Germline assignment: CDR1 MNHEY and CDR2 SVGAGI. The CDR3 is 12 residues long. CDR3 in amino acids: CASSWTGEGYTF. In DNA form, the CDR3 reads TGTGCCAGCAGTTGGACAGGGGAAGGCTACACCTTC.

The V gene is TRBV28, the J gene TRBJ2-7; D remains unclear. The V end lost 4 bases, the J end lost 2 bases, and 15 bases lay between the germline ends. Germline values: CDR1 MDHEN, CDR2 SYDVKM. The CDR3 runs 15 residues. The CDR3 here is CASSSPSTATYEQYF. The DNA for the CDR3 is TGTGCCAGCAGTTCCCCATCCACAGCCACCTACGAGCAGTACTTC.

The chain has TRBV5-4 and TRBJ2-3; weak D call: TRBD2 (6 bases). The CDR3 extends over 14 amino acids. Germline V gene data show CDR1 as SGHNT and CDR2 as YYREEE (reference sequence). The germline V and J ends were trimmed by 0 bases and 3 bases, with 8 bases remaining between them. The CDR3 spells CASSLGGETDTQYF. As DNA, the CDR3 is TGTGCCAGCAGCTTGGGGGGGGAGACAGATACGCAGTATTTT.

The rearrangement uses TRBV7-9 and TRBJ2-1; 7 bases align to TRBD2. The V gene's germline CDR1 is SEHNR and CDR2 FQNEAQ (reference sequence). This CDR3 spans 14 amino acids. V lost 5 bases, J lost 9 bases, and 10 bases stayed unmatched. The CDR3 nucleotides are TGTGCCAGCAGCCACTGGACTAGTAGCGGTGAGCAGTTCTTC. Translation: CASSHWTSSGEQFF.

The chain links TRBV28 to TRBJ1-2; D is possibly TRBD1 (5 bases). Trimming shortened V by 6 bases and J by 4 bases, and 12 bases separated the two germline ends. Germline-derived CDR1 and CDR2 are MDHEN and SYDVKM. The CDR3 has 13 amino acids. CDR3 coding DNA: TGTGCCAGCAGCTCCCCGGGACCCTATGGCTACACCTTC. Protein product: CASSSPGPYGYTF.

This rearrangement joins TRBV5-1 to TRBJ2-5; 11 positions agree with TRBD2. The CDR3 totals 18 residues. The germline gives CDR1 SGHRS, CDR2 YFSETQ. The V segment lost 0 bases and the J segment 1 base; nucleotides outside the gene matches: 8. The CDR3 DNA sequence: TGCGCCAGCAGCTTGGCCGCTAGCGGGAGGTCCCTCCAAGAGACCCAGTACTTC. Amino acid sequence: CASSLAASGRSLQETQYF.

The CDR3 nucleotides are TGTGCCAGCAGTATAAGGCCGGGGGCGTCTCTAGATACGCAGTATTTT. Translated: CASSIRPGASLDTQYF. This chain joins TRBV7-3 and TRBJ2-3; D is possibly TRBD1 or TRBD2 (6 bases each). CDR3 length equals 16 residues. Germline V gives CDR1 SGHTA, CDR2 FQGTGA. Trimming pared 6 bases from V and 5 bases from J, leaving 21 bases between. Full variable domain (missing parts from reference TRBV7-3 and TRBJ2-3): GAGVSQTPSNKVTEKGKYVELRCDPISGHTALYWYRQSLGQGPEFLIYFQGTGAADDSGLPNDRFFAVRPEGSVSTLKIQRTERGDSAVYLCASSIRPGASLDTQYFGPGTRLTVL.

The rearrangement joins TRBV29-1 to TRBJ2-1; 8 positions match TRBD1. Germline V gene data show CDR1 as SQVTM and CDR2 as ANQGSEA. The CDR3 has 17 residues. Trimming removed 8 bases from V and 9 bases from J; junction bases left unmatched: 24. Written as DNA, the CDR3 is TGCAGCCCGTGTCATTGGGGGACAGGACCGGATAACTGTGAGCAGTTCTTC. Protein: CSPCHWGTGPDNCEQFF.

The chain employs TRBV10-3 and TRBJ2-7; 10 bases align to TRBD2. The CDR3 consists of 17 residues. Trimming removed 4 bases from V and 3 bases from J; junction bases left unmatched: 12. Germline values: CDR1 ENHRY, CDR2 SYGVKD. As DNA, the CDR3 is TGTGCCATCAGTGGATCCGCCGGGACTAGCGACTTCTACGAGCAGTACTTC. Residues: CAISGSAGTSDFYEQYF.

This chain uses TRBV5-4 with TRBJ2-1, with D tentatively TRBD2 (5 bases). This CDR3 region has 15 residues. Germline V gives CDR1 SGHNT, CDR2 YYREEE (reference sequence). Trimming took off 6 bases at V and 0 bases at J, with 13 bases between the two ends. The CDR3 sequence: CASTSVGSSYNEQFF. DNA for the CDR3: TGTGCCAGCACCTCTGTGGGGAGCTCCTACAATGAGCAGTTCTTC. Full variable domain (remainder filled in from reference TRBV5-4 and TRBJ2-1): ETGVTQSPTHLIKTRGQQVTLRCSSQSGHNTVSWYQQALGQGPQFIFQYYREEENGRGNFPPRFSGLQFPNYSSELNVNALELDDSALYLCASTSVGSSYNEQFFGPGTRLTVL.

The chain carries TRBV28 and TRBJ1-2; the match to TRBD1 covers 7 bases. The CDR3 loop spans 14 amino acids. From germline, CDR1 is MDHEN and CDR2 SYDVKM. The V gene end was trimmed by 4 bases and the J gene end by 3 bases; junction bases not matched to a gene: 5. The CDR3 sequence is CASSYSDRDYGYTF. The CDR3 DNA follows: TGTGCCAGCAGTTATTCCGACAGGGACTATGGCTACACCTTC.

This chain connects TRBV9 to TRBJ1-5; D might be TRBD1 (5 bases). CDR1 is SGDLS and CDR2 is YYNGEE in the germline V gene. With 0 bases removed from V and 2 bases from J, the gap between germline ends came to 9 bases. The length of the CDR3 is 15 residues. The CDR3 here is CASSVGGDGNQPQHF. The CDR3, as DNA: TGTGCCAGCAGCGTAGGAGGGGATGGCAATCAGCCCCAGCATTTT.